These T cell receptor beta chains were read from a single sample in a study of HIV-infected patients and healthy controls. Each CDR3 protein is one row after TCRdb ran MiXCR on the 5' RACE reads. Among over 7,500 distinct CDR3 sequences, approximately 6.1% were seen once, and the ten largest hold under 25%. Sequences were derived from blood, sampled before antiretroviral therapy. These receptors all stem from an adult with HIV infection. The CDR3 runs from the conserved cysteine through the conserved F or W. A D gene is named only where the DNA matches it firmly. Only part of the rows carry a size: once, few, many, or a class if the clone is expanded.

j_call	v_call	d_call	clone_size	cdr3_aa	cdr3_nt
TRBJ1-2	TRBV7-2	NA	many	CASSLDRGRDGYTF	TGTGCCAGCAGCTTAGACCGTGGCAGGGATGGCTACACCTTC
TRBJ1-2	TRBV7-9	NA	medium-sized	CASSLSLSGYTF	TGTGCCAGCAGCTTGAGCTTAAGTGGCTACACCTTC
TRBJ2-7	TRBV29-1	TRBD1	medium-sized	CSVEPGGDPSHEQYF	TGCAGCGTTGAACCAGGGGGCGACCCCTCCCACGAGCAGTACTTC
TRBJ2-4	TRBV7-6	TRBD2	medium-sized	CASSLTSGGANIQYF	TGTGCCAGCAGCTTAACTAGCGGGGGAGCAAACATTCAGTACTTC
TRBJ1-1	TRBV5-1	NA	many	CASSLVGDSEAFF	TGCGCCAGCAGCTTGGTTGGGGACTCTGAAGCTTTCTTT
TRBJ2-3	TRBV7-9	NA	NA	CASSLSNDRIWVDTQYF	TGTGCCAGCAGCTTATCCAATGACAGGATATGGGTGGATACGCAGTATTTT
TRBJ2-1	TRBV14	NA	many	CASSQDRGFRYNEQFF	TGTGCCAGCAGCCAAGACCGAGGGTTCCGATACAATGAGCAGTTCTTC
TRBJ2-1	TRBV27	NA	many	CASSSPDKQFF	TGTGCCAGCAGTTCTCCGGACAAGCAGTTCTTC
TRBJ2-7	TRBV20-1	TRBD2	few	CSARDIAGGNAYEQYF	TGCAGTGCTAGAGATATAGCGGGGGGAAACGCCTACGAGCAGTACTTC
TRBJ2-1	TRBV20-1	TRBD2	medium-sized	CSANVAGFNEQFF	TGCAGTGCTAACGTAGCGGGTTTCAATGAGCAGTTCTTC
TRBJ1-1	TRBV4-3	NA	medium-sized	CASSPGMGRWGPEAFF	TGCGCCAGCAGCCCCGGGATGGGACGGTGGGGCCCTGAAGCTTTCTTT
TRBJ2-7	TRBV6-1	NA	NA	CASPSLYEQYF	TGTGCCAGTCCGAGCCTCTACGAGCAGTACTTC
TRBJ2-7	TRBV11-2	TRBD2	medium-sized	CASRLAYEQYF	TGTGCCAGCAGACTAGCGTACGAGCAGTACTTC
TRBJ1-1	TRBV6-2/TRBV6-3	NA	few	CASSYWINTEAFF	TGTGCCAGCAGTTATTGGATTAACACTGAAGCTTTCTTT
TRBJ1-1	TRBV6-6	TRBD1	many	CASNLRQGGTEAFF	TGTGCCAGCAATCTCCGGCAGGGGGGAACTGAAGCTTTCTTT